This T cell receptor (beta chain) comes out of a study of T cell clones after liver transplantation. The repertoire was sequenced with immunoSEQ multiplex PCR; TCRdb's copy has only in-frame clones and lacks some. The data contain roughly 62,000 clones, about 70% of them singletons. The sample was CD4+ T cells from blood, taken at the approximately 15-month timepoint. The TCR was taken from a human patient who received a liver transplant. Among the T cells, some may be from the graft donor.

The CDR3 protein is CASSRAGAFYGYTF. CDR3 DNA: TGTGCCAGTAGTAGAGCAGGAGCCTTCTATGGCTACACCTTC. The chain joins TRBV19 to TRBJ1-2; D gene ambiguous. CDR1 and CDR2 (germline): LNHDA, SQIVND (reference sequence). Trimming took 4 bases from V and 4 from J, leaving 13 bases between them. This CDR3 is 14 amino acids long. Full variable domain (missing parts from reference TRBV19 and TRBJ1-2): DGGITQSPKYLFRKEGQNVTLSCEQNLNHDAMYWYRQDPGQGLRLIYYSQIVNDFQKGDIAEGYSVSREKKESFPLTVTSAQKNPTAFYLCASSRAGAFYGYTFGSGTRLTVV.